Presented here are 8 T cell receptor beta chains from one specimen sequenced in a study of spatial heterogeneity in lung cancer. From the 5' RACE reads, TCRdb called clonotypes with MiXCR, one entry per CDR3 protein. The data hold around 89,000 distinct CDR3 sequences, with 10% to 15% observed a single time. Time point specified: sample taken at primary tumor resection. Sequencing was performed on whole RNA extracted from tumor and nontumor lung tissue, or from frozen PBMC, and the material was left unsorted. Sequenced material: PBMCs, taken at surgery. Receptors originate from a male donor with early-stage non-small cell lung cancer.

The chain links TRBV7-9 to TRBJ2-1, with 14 bases lining up with TRBD2. V lost 5 bases and J lost 4; bases outside the gene matches: 7. Germline loops: CDR1 SEHNR, CDR2 FQNEAQ (reference sequence). This CDR3 is built from 17 residues. The chain's CDR3 is CASSGTGLAGAYNEQFF. For the CDR3, the DNA is TGTGCCAGCAGCGGGACGGGACTAGCGGGAGCGTACAATGAGCAGTTCTTC.

This clonotype has a handful of counts. V gene TRBV6-2 or TRBV6-3 combines with J gene TRBJ2-7; D is perhaps TRBD2 (5 bases). The CDR3 has 13 residues. The germline gives CDR1 MNHEY, CDR2 SVGEGT. The germline V and J ends were trimmed by 6 bases and 4 bases, with 13 bases remaining between them. CDR3 sequence reads: CASSPTGLYEQYF. In DNA form, the CDR3 reads TGTGCCAGCAGCCCCACGGGGTTGTACGAGCAGTACTTC.

This clonotype was found a few times. The DNA for the CDR3 is TGTGCCAGCAGTTCCCTATTCGGAGAAACAGGGGGATCTGGAAACACCATATATTTT. It translates to CASSSLFGETGGSGNTIYF. The chain carries TRBV6-2 or TRBV6-3 and TRBJ1-3; 8 bases match TRBD1. The V segment lost 4 bases and the J segment 1 base; nucleotides outside the gene matches: 15. Germline V gives CDR1 MNHEY, CDR2 SVGEGT. The CDR3 is made up of 19 amino acids.

The chain combines TRBV7-9 with TRBJ1-6, with D tentatively TRBD1 (5 bases). V was trimmed by 8 bases and J by 0 bases, leaving 14 bases between them. Germline V gene data show CDR1 as SEHNR and CDR2 as FQNEAQ (reference sequence). This CDR3 spans 16 amino acids. This CDR3 reads CASVNAGSSYNSPLHF. The CDR3 DNA reads TGTGCCAGCGTTAATGCAGGGAGCTCCTATAATTCACCCCTCCACTTT.

This clonotype occurred many times. The gene calls are TRBV12-3 or TRBV12-4 and TRBJ1-6, with D hard to call. The CDR3 loop spans 14 amino acids. V was shortened by 5 bases and J by 0 bases, with 5 bases between the two germline ends. This CDR3 is CASSPGSYNSPLHF. CDR3 nucleotides: TGTGCCAGCAGTCCGGGCTCCTATAATTCACCCCTCCACTTT.

The genes are TRBV7-2 and TRBJ1-2; 10 bases match TRBD1. Germline V lookup: CDR1 SGHTA, CDR2 FQGNSA. The CDR3 runs to 16 residues. After removal of 5 bases from V and 4 bases from J, the junction contained 10 bases not matched to a gene. CDR3 sequence: CASSELRQGAPYGYTF. Written as DNA, the CDR3 is TGTGCCAGCAGCGAACTTCGACAGGGGGCTCCCTATGGCTACACCTTC.

This clonotype was observed a few times. CDR3 in DNA: TGCGCCAGCAGCTGGGACGGACGCTCTGGAAACACCATATATTTT. Encoded protein: CASSWDGRSGNTIYF. The V gene is TRBV5-1, the J gene TRBJ1-3; possibly TRBD1 for D (5 bases). This CDR3 region has 15 residues. V lost 3 bases and J 0 bases, leaving 10 bases between the germline ends. CDR1 and CDR2 from the germline V gene are SGHRS and YFSETQ.

V gene TRBV5-6 combines with J gene TRBJ2-7; D not certain. The V end was cut by 4 bases, the J end by 4 bases, with 15 bases between. This CDR3 region has 14 residues. Germline-derived CDR1 and CDR2 are SGHDT and YYEEEE. The CDR3 DNA is TGTGCCAGCAGCCCCCATTCCGTTGTTTACGAGCAGTACTTC. It translates to CASSPHSVVYEQYF. The variable domain in full, with the rest retrieved from reference TRBV5-6 and TRBJ2-7, is DAGVTQSPTHLIKTRGQQVTLRCSPKSGHDTVSWYQQALGQGPQFIFQYYEEEERQRGNFPDRFSGHQFPNYSSELNVNALLLGDSALYLCASSPHSVVYEQYFGPGTRLTVT.